These 10 T cell receptor beta chains originate from one sample sequenced in a study of cytomegalovirus exposure and HLA in healthy donors. Vbeta (60) and Jbeta (13) primers were used in the PCR. Sequenced by immunoSEQ multiplex PCR; TCRdb stores in-frame clones only, minus some. This repertoire includes about 53,000 clones. Sequenced input: PBMCs. These receptors were collected from a young man in good health and CMV-seropositive.

The chain has TRBV19 and TRBJ2-7; the match to TRBD1 covers 7 bases. The ends lost 5 bases at V and 1 base at J; junction bases unmatched: 8. Germline CDR1 reads LNHDA; CDR2 reads SQIVND (reference sequence). The CDR3 has 15 amino acids. CDR3: CASSSPQGQSYEQYF. The CDR3 nucleotides are TGTGCCAGTAGTTCCCCGCAGGGACAGTCCTACGAGCAGTACTTC. Drawing the rest from reference TRBV19 and TRBJ2-7, the complete variable domain is DGGITQSPKYLFRKEGQNVTLSCEQNLNHDAMYWYRQDPGQGLRLIYYSQIVNDFQKGDIAEGYSVSREKKESFPLTVTSAQKNPTAFYLCASSSPQGQSYEQYFGPGTRLTVT.

This chain uses TRBV6-5 with TRBJ2-7; 7 bases align to TRBD1. V shed 0 bases and J 1 base; nucleotides not matched to a gene: 6. This CDR3 has 16 amino acids. Germline V gene sequence: CDR1 MNHEY, CDR2 SVGAGI. CDR3 residues: CASSYSGTDDSYEQYF. CDR3 sequence (DNA): TGTGCCAGCAGTTACTCCGGGACAGATGATTCCTACGAGCAGTACTTC.

The rearrangement links TRBV27 to TRBJ1-2; D is perhaps TRBD1 (6 bases). V gave up 6 bases and J gave up 3 bases, with 14 bases separating them. The CDR3 has 14 residues. Germline V lookup: CDR1 MNHEY, CDR2 SMNVEV (reference sequence). For the CDR3, the DNA is TGTGCCAGCAGGCCGGGACACATCTACTATGGCTACACCTTC. It codes for CASRPGHIYYGYTF.

The DNA for the CDR3 is TGTGCCAGCAGTTTAGTGGGACAGGGGGCTTTGTACGAGCAGTACTTC. Protein sequence: CASSLVGQGALYEQYF. The V and J genes are TRBV27 and TRBJ2-7; TRBD1 agrees at 12 bases. V lost 2 bases, J lost 4 bases, and 6 bases stayed unmatched. Germline V gives CDR1 MNHEY, CDR2 SMNVEV (reference sequence). There are 16 residues in the CDR3.

The chain employs TRBV9 and TRBJ2-3; D ambiguous. The CDR3 is made up of 13 amino acids. Trimming left V 0 bases short and J 2 bases short, with 4 bases between. Germline CDR1 is SGDLS and CDR2 is YYNGEE. This CDR3 reads CASSVAITDTQYF. DNA of the CDR3: TGTGCCAGCAGCGTAGCAATCACAGATACGCAGTATTTT.

The chain joins TRBV5-1 to TRBJ2-6, with D possibly being TRBD2 (6 bases). Trimming took off 7 bases at V and 2 bases at J, with 7 bases between the two ends. Per the germline V gene, CDR1 is SGHRS and CDR2 is YFSETQ. The CDR3 is 13 amino acids. This chain's CDR3 is CASWGAGANVLTF. In DNA, the CDR3 is TGCGCCAGCTGGGGGGCTGGGGCCAACGTCCTGACTTTC.

The rearrangement uses TRBV10-1 and TRBJ1-2, with D tentatively TRBD1 (6 bases). The CDR3 extends over 15 amino acids. Germline V gene lookup returns CDR1 WNHNN and CDR2 SYGVQD (reference sequence). V lost 3 bases, J lost 1 base, and 12 bases lay in between. The CDR3 coding sequence is TGCGCCAGCAGTGAAGGCAGGGGCCTTAACTATGGCTACACCTTC. It encodes CASSEGRGLNYGYTF.

The rearrangement joins TRBV11-2 to TRBJ2-7; D is perhaps TRBD1 (5 bases). Trimming pared 3 bases from V and 4 bases from J, leaving 10 bases between. Germline-derived CDR1 and CDR2 are SGHAT and FQNNGV. The CDR3 consists of 13 residues. The DNA for the CDR3 is TGTGCCAGCAGCTTCCAGGGCGGATACGAGCAGTACTTC. Residues: CASSFQGGYEQYF.

This CDR3 is CASSLTGLAGRGYEQYF. The CDR3 DNA sequence: TGTGCCAGCAGCCTCACGGGACTAGCGGGAAGAGGGTACGAGCAGTACTTC. The chain uses TRBV5-4 and TRBJ2-7, with 13 nucleotides matching TRBD2. CDR1 is SGHNT, CDR2 YYREEE, per germline (reference sequence). V was pared by 4 bases and J by 4 bases, with 11 bases of the junction left unmatched. The CDR3 contains 17 residues.

The J gene is TRBJ2-1, the V gene TRBV5-8, with 13 bases lining up with TRBD2. Germline-derived CDR1 and CDR2 are SGHTS and YDEGEE. The CDR3 totals 19 residues. V was pared by 4 bases and J by 10 bases, with 20 bases of the junction left unmatched. CDR3 nucleotides: TGTGCCAGCAGCCCCGGGACAGGGACTAGCGGGACCGTTTTATGGGAGCAGTTCTTC. Protein sequence: CASSPGTGTSGTVLWEQFF.